This TCR beta chain appears in the sequencing data of a study of blood T cells in healthy people across ages. Points from the study as a whole: PBMCs were not sorted, which prevented a conclusive comparison of naive versus antigen-experienced cells. Per million T cells, TCR beta diversity dropped about linearly as age rose.

The CDR3 is 15 residues long. Germline V gene lookup returns CDR1 SNHLY and CDR2 FYNNEI. V lost 3 bases and J lost 1; bases outside the gene matches: 4. Then a second PCR, running roughly 7 to 11 cycles, was carried out with a sample-barcoded 5' primer and a J-beta primer mix. TCRdb reprocessed the 5' RACE reads with MiXCR, giving one entry per CDR3 protein. This table holds 1.5 million to 2 million distinct CDR3 sequences, 34% found once. Russia was home to the donors, healthy Caucasian individuals aged about 6 to 90. In the case of this clonotype: Its specificity is not known.

The sample consisted of blood. The genes are TRBV2 and TRBJ2-7; 9 positions match TRBD1. The source is a woman in her 30s in good health. DNA for the CDR3: TGTGCCAGCAGTGATAGGACAGGGGATTCCTACGAGCAGTACTTC. Translated, it gives CASSDRTGDSYEQYF.